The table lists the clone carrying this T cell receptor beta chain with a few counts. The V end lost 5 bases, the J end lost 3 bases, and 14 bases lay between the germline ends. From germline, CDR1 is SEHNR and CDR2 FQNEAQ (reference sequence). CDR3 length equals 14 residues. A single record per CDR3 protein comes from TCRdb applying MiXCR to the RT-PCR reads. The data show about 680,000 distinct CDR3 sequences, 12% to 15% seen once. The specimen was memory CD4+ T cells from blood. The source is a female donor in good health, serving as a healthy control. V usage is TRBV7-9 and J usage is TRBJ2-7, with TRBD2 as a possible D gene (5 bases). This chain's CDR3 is CASSPEGSRYEQYF. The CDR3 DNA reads TGTGCCAGCAGCCCCGAGGGCAGCCGCTACGAGCAGTACTTC.